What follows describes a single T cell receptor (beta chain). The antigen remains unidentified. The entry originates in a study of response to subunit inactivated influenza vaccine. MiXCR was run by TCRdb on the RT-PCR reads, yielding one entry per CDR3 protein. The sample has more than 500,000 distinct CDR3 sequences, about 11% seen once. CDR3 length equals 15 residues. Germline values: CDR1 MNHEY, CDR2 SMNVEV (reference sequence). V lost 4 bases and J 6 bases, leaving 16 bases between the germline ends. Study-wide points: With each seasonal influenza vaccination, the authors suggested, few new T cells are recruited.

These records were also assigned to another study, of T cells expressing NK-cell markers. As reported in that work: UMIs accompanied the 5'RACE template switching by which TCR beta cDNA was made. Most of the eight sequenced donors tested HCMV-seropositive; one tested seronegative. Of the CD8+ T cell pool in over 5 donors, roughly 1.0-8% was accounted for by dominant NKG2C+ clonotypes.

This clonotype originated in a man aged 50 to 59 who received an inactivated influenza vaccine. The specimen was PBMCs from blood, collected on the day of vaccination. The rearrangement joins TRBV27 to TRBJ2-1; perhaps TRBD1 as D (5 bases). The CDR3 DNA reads TGTGCCAGCAGTTCCCTGGACATAACGGCCAATGAGCAGTTCTTC. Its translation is CASSSLDITANEQFF.